The source of this T cell receptor (beta chain) is a study of blood T cell repertoires in COVID-19 (TCRdb year 2020). The study in broad terms: The collaborator samples originated in the United States, Italy and Spain and spanned the acute and convalescent phases of COVID-19. The samples were drawn from two sources: the first 160 participants of the ongoing ImmuneRACE study, and 950 to 1,500 subjects contributed by 6 global collaborators. Sample metadata almost always included a de-identified subject ID, COVID-19 status, age in years and sex. Deeply sampled blood TCRbeta repertoires from subjects exposed to, actively infected with, or recovered from COVID-19 were included in the dataset. Where available, HLA class I and class II types were taken from metadata supplied by the sample provider and were not determined by assay-based typing. A freely available public database, intended as a resource for researchers studying the immune response to SARS-CoV-2, is where the repertoires were released. The prospective study material was composed of cDNA or gDNA derived from T cells, B-cell-depleted T cells, or PBMCs.

In its sample, this clone was seen a few times. This clone's antigen is unknown. The sample holds no much larger clone one base away, and base qualities are not on file. Enrolling through a virtual design, the prospective study's participants ranged in age from roughly 18 to 95 years and lived across some 22 United States geographic areas. In the prospective study, participants were assigned to cohorts based on the clinical history participants reported in a screening survey and a study questionnaire. Exposed participants had been in contact, within 2 weeks of entering the study, with a person who had a PCR-confirmed or clinician-diagnosed case of COVID-19. Mobile phlebotomists in the prospective study collected whole blood, serum and a nasopharyngeal or oropharyngeal swab from every participant. Over a roughly 2-month period, participants in the prospective study had the option of providing additional blood draws and questionnaires. Before DNA extraction, prospective study blood samples were shipped either frozen or at room temperature.

Summary of the overall study and its limitations: Clinical and demographic metadata were provided uncurated, with the amount varying by source and participant.

TCRbeta CDR3 regions were amplified from genomic DNA by means of the immunoSEQ Assay, a bias-controlled multiplex PCR. The study's processing was this. Within the assay, amplification of reference gene primers was used to estimate how many nucleated cells each sample contained. Sequence reads were collapsed and filtered to measure the absolute abundance of every unique TCRbeta CDR3 rearrangement. For each sample, productive Simpson clonality was calculated by taking the square root of Simpson's diversity index across productive rearrangements. TCRdb limited this immuneACCESS table to in-frame rearrangements with V and J called. A share of clones is missing; checked studies link under half to unresolved V genes, and the rest is unexplained. Clone size and the V and J calls come from that table; the DNA yielded D and trimming. Across this sample there are some 300,000 clones, with roughly nine tenths seen only once. Of the sample, under 3.5% falls within the top ten clones.

Per the germline V gene (reference sequence), LNHDA is the CDR1 and SQIVND is the CDR2. From the cysteine through the phenylalanine, the CDR3 covers 13 amino acids. Left in the record is the CDR3 DNA by itself, 39 bases read in frame from the first base. V drops 3 bases and J drops 1 base, leaving 6 bases in between. The TCR sequence derives from a woman between 45 and 60 years old who had been exposed to COVID-19. What was sequenced was PBMCs or T cells enriched from blood (not recorded which). The rearrangement joined TRBV19 to TRBJ1-1, with the identity of the D gene unclear. The DNA sequence is given as TGTGCCAGTAGTATCTACGAGAACACTGAAGCTTTCTTT. This encodes CASSIYENTEAFF.